This T cell receptor beta chain came from a study of T cell responses to AZD1222 COVID-19 vaccine (dated by TCRdb to the early 2020s). As for the study more broadly: TCR sequencing covered over 230 trial participants: approximately 200 given two doses of AZD1222 and 26 given two doses of MenACWY control vaccine. Trial participants were enrolled by age into 18-55, 56-69 and 70-plus year subgroups, with about 150, 28 and 57 TCR-sequenced participants respectively. Findings and caveats that apply to the study as a whole: The 56-69-year group was small, and its depth increase did not reach significance, likely because of low power. Epitopes outside the regions mutated in the B.1.351 and B.1.1.7 variants were reportedly recognized by nearly half of the unique spike-specific TCRs. Participants were mostly white British, with more females than males. The authors suggested clonal diversity may have been underestimated. Conclusions about previously exposed vaccinees are limited because only 5 or 6 AZD1222 recipients were SARS-CoV-2 seropositive at baseline. Vaccine-associated CD4 TCRs spanned the whole spike protein, with dominant responses in regions 160-218 and 743-854. After two AZD1222 doses, spike-specific TCR breadth and depth were significantly higher than at day 0 and than in MenACWY recipients. Because no day 14 peak-response samples were available, repertoires were characterized only after the peak T cell response.

The CDR3 regions of human TCRbeta chains were analyzed by immunosequencing. As for the original processing: TCRs in the repertoires were compared against a reference library of SARS-CoV-2-specific TCRs that had been generated with the MIRA antigen-specificity platform. Breadth was defined as the fraction of unique TCRs that were SARS-CoV-2-associated. Depth was defined as the fraction of total T cells that were SARS-CoV-2-associated. Using the MIRA data, each spike-specific TCR was mapped to the spike region that the TCR reacts to and placed in a CD4 or CD8 class. Log10-transformed breadth and depth values were compared by one-way ANOVA with Sidak's multiple comparisons tests. TCRdb re-hosts the immuneACCESS table, in-frame sequences only. Its copies lack some clones; in the studies checked, an unresolved V gene accounts for under half of them, and the cause for the rest is not known. V and J calls plus clone size are reproduced from that table; the DNA served to infer D and trimming. The sample includes some 180,000 clones, with 85% to 95% observed a single time. Clones ranked in the top ten supply roughly 1.5% of the sample.

This clone was picked up one time. What this receptor recognizes is not known. Base qualities are not provided; no much larger clone lies one nucleotide away. The intended sense of this specimen's time point label: about 28 days (+/-7) after the second vaccine dose. AZD1222 recipients whose second dose came at about 4 weeks and those whose second dose came at about 12 weeks were combined into one group, since spike-specific TCR depth and breadth did not differ between the two schedules. Samples from vaccinated people were obtained from the UK trials COV001 and COV002, which included a single-blind randomized controlled phase 2/3 trial of AZD1222 (ChAdOx1 nCoV-19) in healthy adults. For TCRbeta chain sequencing, PBMC samples from trial participants were taken at day 0 and at day 28 after the second dose. The TCR originated in an adult who received the AZD1222 COVID-19 vaccine. This material consisted of peripheral blood, taken 28 days after the second AZD1222 dose.

The CDR3 reads as follows: CATSDLGASNQPQHF. The sequence in DNA is TGTGCCACCAGTGATCTCGGGGCGAGCAATCAGCCCCAGCATTTT. Recombination connected TRBV24-1 to TRBJ1-5, with a tentative D gene TRBD1 over 5 matching bases. From its cysteine to its phenylalanine, the CDR3 spans 15 amino acids. The retained sequence is limited to the CDR3, 45 bases, with the frame set at the first base. Taken from the germline V gene, the CDR1 and CDR2 loops are KGHDR and SFDVKD. V is cut by 3 bases and J by 1 base, and the space between the germline ends is 9 bases.